The clone carrying this T cell receptor beta chain was counted between two and nine times. The germline V and J ends were trimmed by 0 bases and 4 bases, with 12 bases remaining between them. The CDR3 runs 15 residues. CDR1 SGHRS and CDR2 YFSETQ come from the germline V gene. Profiling relied on immunoSEQ multiplex PCR, and the TCRdb table lists in-frame clones only, not all of them. The table has 310,000 or so clones, around nine tenths seen once. The data were taken from a study of blood T cell repertoires in COVID-19. Study information: Specimens from acute and convalescent COVID-19 originated in the United States, Italy and Spain. PBMCs, B-cell-depleted T cells, or T cells were the source of the cDNA or gDNA that made up the material.

The TCR originated in a man aged 70 or older with acute or convalescent COVID-19. The chain combines TRBV5-1 with TRBJ2-3; D is perhaps TRBD2 (6 bases). Sequencing was performed on peripheral blood. The CDR3 nucleotides are TGCGCCAGCAGCTTGGGACTAGTTGGCGCAGATACGCAGTATTTT. It yields the protein CASSLGLVGADTQYF.